What follows are 24 T cell receptor beta chains derived from one specimen sequenced in a study of blood T cell repertoires in COVID-19. Produced via immunoSEQ multiplex PCR; TCRdb's table is partial and in-frame only. Of hundreds of thousands of clones in the sample, over 75% were seen once. Specimen: peripheral blood. These TCRs come from a human donor in a cohort sampled during active COVID-19.

V gene TRBV5-1 combines with J gene TRBJ2-2, with 7 bases identical to TRBD1. Germline-derived CDR1 and CDR2 are SGHRS and YFSETQ. V dropped 5 bases and J dropped 6; count of bases not matched to a gene: 10. CDR3 length: 15 amino acids. This chain's CDR3 is CASSRDKGAAGELFF. CDR3 bases: TGCGCCAGCAGTAGAGATAAGGGGGCGGCCGGGGAGCTGTTTTTT.

This clone was observed once. This rearrangement joins TRBV30 to TRBJ2-2; 9 bases line up with TRBD2. CDR1 GTSNPN and CDR2 SVGIG come from the germline V gene (reference sequence). This CDR3 comprises 14 residues. Germline trimming cut 3 bases from V and 5 bases from J; bases unmatched to any gene: 4. The CDR3 nucleotides are TGTGCCTGGAGGGGACTAGCTAATACCGGGGAGCTGTTTTTT. This translates into CAWRGLANTGELFF.

Written as DNA, the CDR3 is TGTGCCACCAGAGGAGGGACAGATACGCAGTATTTT. Encoded protein: CATRGGTDTQYF. The J gene is TRBJ2-3, the V gene TRBV24-1, with a possible D match to TRBD2 (6 bases). The CDR3 is 12 residues long. The germline V gene has CDR1 KGHDR and CDR2 SFDVKD. Trimming removed 7 bases from V and 3 bases from J, with 7 bases in between.

The chain employs TRBV27 and TRBJ1-2; 9 bases fit TRBD1. The CDR3 length is 13 residues. CDR1 and CDR2 from the germline V gene are MNHEY and SMNVEV (reference sequence). V lost 5 bases, J lost 8 bases, and 6 bases stayed unmatched. CDR3 region: CASSPGTGNGYTF. The CDR3 region has the DNA TGTGCCAGCAGTCCCGGGACAGGGAACGGCTACACCTTC.

This rearrangement joins TRBV7-9 to TRBJ1-5; 7 nucleotides align to TRBD1. With V trimmed by 4 bases and J by 7 bases, 4 bases remained unmatched. The CDR3 has 13 amino acids. Germline V lookup: CDR1 SEHNR, CDR2 FQNEAQ (reference sequence). The DNA for the CDR3 is TGTGCCAGCAGCTCGACAGGGCGCCAGCCCCAGCATTTT. This translates into CASSSTGRQPQHF.

This clone was seen more than once but under ten times. V gene TRBV6-5 combines with J gene TRBJ1-5; weak D call: TRBD1 (6 bases). This CDR3 region has 15 residues. Per the germline V gene, CDR1 is MNHEY and CDR2 is SVGAGI. Trimming took off 6 bases at V and 1 base at J, with 13 bases between the two ends. The CDR3 loop is CASRVTGVSNQPQHF. The CDR3, as DNA: TGTGCCAGCAGGGTGACAGGCGTAAGCAATCAGCCCCAGCATTTT.

The V gene is TRBV6-5, the J gene TRBJ2-3, with 13 bases fitting TRBD2. After removal of 6 bases from V and 7 bases from J, the junction contained 7 bases not matched to a gene. Germline V gene lookup returns CDR1 MNHEY and CDR2 SVGAGI. The CDR3 extends over 15 amino acids. The CDR3 bases are TGTGCCAGCAGACAAGGACTAGCGGGGGCCCATACGCAGTATTTT. This encodes CASRQGLAGAHTQYF.

J is TRBJ1-2 and V is TRBV28, with TRBD1 matching over 7 bases. J lost 6 bases, V lost 7 bases, and 5 bases had no gene match. There are 12 residues in the CDR3. Per germline, CDR1 MDHEN and CDR2 SYDVKM. The CDR3 loop reads CASTRQGHGYTF. CDR3 coding DNA: TGTGCCAGCACCCGACAGGGCCATGGCTACACCTTC.

This chain connects TRBV5-1 to TRBJ2-7; TRBD2 matches at 10 bases. V was pared by 4 bases and J by 1 base, with 8 bases of the junction left unmatched. The CDR3 contains 16 residues. The germline gives CDR1 SGHRS, CDR2 YFSETQ. The CDR3 region is CASSPLLAGVSYEQYF. In DNA form, the CDR3 reads TGCGCCAGCAGCCCCCTTCTAGCGGGGGTGTCCTACGAGCAGTACTTC.

The chain recombines TRBV11-2 with TRBJ2-2; TRBD1 matches at 8 bases. Germline-derived CDR1 and CDR2 are SGHAT and FQNNGV. The CDR3 is made up of 14 amino acids. The junction had 3 bases not matched to a gene; V was cut back by 6 bases and J by 3 bases. CDR3 loop: CASRDRADTGELFF. As DNA, the CDR3 is TGTGCCAGCAGGGACAGGGCTGACACCGGGGAGCTGTTTTTT.

This clone ranks as medium-sized (0.01 to 0.1%). V and J are TRBV7-9 and TRBJ1-5; 7 positions match TRBD1. The V segment lost 3 bases and the J segment 5 bases; nucleotides outside the gene matches: 4. This CDR3 has 14 amino acids. CDR1 and CDR2 (germline): SEHNR, FQNEAQ (reference sequence). The CDR3 sequence: CASSFTGVHQPQHF. In DNA, the CDR3 is TGTGCCAGCAGCTTTACAGGGGTCCATCAGCCCCAGCATTTT.

This clone appeared a few times. This chain connects TRBV6-1 to TRBJ2-7; TRBD2 might be the D (7 bases). CDR3 length: 15 amino acids. Trimming removed 0 bases from V and 8 bases from J, with 17 bases in between. Germline values: CDR1 MNHNS, CDR2 SASEGT. CDR3 nucleotide sequence: TGTGCCAGCAGTGAAGCTGGCGGGGGCCCATTCCAGCAGTACTTC. This encodes CASSEAGGGPFQQYF.

The V and J genes are TRBV2 and TRBJ1-4; D is possibly TRBD1 (6 bases). CDR3 length: 17 amino acids. Trimming left V 2 bases short and J 7 bases short, with 20 bases between. CDR1 SNHLY and CDR2 FYNNEI come from the germline V gene. CDR3 in DNA: TGTGCCAGCAGTGAATCTAGATGGGGGCAAAATCCTGAAAAACTGTTTTTT. Protein product: CASSESRWGQNPEKLFF.

CDR3: CASSLQTLINTEAFF. In DNA form, the CDR3 reads TGTGCCAGCAGCCTACAGACACTTATTAACACTGAAGCTTTCTTT. The chain couples TRBV7-2 to TRBJ1-1; D is ambiguous. Between the trimmed V and J ends, which lost 5 bases and 2 bases, there was a span of 15 bases. This CDR3 region has 15 residues. The germline V gene has CDR1 SGHTA and CDR2 FQGNSA.

The genes are TRBV7-9 and TRBJ2-7; possibly TRBD1 for D (5 bases). This CDR3 has 17 amino acids. CDR1 and CDR2 from the germline V gene are SEHNR and FQNEAQ (reference sequence). The V gene lost 2 bases and the J gene lost 2 bases, with 19 bases spanning the gap. The CDR3 nucleotides read TGTGCCAGCAGCTTAAAGTCAAAGGGGCGCGAGGCCTACGAGCAGTACTTC. It yields the protein CASSLKSKGREAYEQYF. Filled out from reference TRBV7-9 and TRBJ2-7, the complete variable domain reads DTGVSQNPRHKITKRGQNVTFRCDPISEHNRLYWYRQTLGQGPEFLTYFQNEAQLEKSRLLSDRFSAERPKGSFSTLEIQRTEQGDSAMYLCASSLKSKGREAYEQYFGPGTRLTVT.

This chain joins TRBV4-1 and TRBJ2-7; D perhaps matches TRBD2 (5 bases). V was cut by 1 base and J by 2 bases, with 12 bases left in between. CDR3 length equals 15 residues. Germline V lookup: CDR1 MGHRA, CDR2 YSYEKL. The CDR3 is CASSQVKGDTYEQYF. The CDR3 DNA follows: TGCGCCAGCAGCCAAGTGAAGGGAGATACCTACGAGCAGTACTTC.

This chain links TRBV7-6 with TRBJ2-7; weak D call: TRBD2 (6 bases). The V and J ends lost 5 bases and 2 bases respectively, with 19 bases between them. The CDR3 is 16 residues long. Germline V gives CDR1 SGHVS, CDR2 FNYEAQ. This CDR3 reads CASSPQGTQTAYEQYF. The CDR3 DNA is TGTGCCAGCAGCCCCCAAGGGACTCAAACCGCCTACGAGCAGTACTTC.

This clone has at least ten counts. V usage is TRBV5-7 and J usage is TRBJ1-5; D gene unclear. TRBV5-7 is filed as an ORF, its function uncertain. CDR3 length: 17 amino acids. Trimming took 1 base from V and 0 from J, leaving 14 bases between them. The CDR3 DNA is TGTGCCAGCAGCTTGATCAAGATAAGCAATAGCAATCAGCCCCAGCATTTT. Translated, it gives CASSLIKISNSNQPQHF.

This chain joins TRBV4-1 and TRBJ2-7; D possibly corresponds to TRBD1 (6 bases). Trimming left V 7 bases short and J 2 bases short, with 15 bases between. Looked up from germline, CDR1 is MGHRA and CDR2 is YSYEKL. The CDR3 has 14 residues. CDR3 sequence (DNA): TGCGCCAGCAACCTAGGGCAGGGGCCCTACGAGCAGTACTTC. Its translation: CASNLGQGPYEQYF.

The rearrangement links TRBV7-9 to TRBJ2-3; TRBD1 aligns across 9 bases. The CDR3 totals 15 residues. After removal of 5 bases from V and 4 bases from J, the junction contained 7 bases not matched to a gene. The germline gives CDR1 SEHNR, CDR2 FQNEAQ (reference sequence). Here the CDR3 DNA reads TGTGCCAGCAGCCCAAGGACAGGGGTTTCAGATACGCAGTATTTT. Its translation is CASSPRTGVSDTQYF. The variable domain in full, completed from reference TRBV7-9 and TRBJ2-3, reads DTGVSQNPRHKITKRGQNVTFRCDPISEHNRLYWYRQTLGQGPEFLTYFQNEAQLEKSRLLSDRFSAERPKGSFSTLEIQRTEQGDSAMYLCASSPRTGVSDTQYFGPGTRLTVL.

The gene calls are TRBV11-2 and TRBJ2-7; the match to TRBD2 covers 9 bases. The CDR3 has 16 residues. The V gene's germline CDR1 is SGHAT and CDR2 FQNNGV. J was trimmed by 6 bases and V by 5 bases; bases with no gene match: 14. Here the CDR3 reads CASSKVPGTSPSEQYF. DNA for the CDR3: TGTGCCAGCAGCAAAGTCCCCGGGACTAGCCCCTCCGAGCAGTACTTC.

The chain employs TRBV27 and TRBJ2-3; D might be TRBD2 (7 bases). This CDR3 comprises 17 residues. Per the germline V gene, CDR1 is MNHEY and CDR2 is SMNVEV (reference sequence). The V and J ends lost 6 bases and 3 bases respectively, with 22 bases between them. The DNA for the CDR3 is TGTGCCAGCAGCCCCCTCAAGGGGGGGCCGGGGACAGATACGCAGTATTTT. This codes for CASSPLKGGPGTDTQYF.

The V call is TRBV10-3, the J call TRBJ2-3; 9 bases match TRBD2. This CDR3 is built from 16 residues. The junction had 6 bases not matched to a gene; V was cut back by 0 bases and J by 5 bases. Germline V gene lookup returns CDR1 ENHRY and CDR2 SYGVKD. CDR3 amino acids: CAISESGGGVGDTQYF. The DNA of the CDR3 is TGTGCCATCAGTGAGTCAGGCGGGGGGGTCGGAGATACGCAGTATTTT.

This clone was picked up a small number of times. The chain is built from TRBV11-2 and TRBJ2-2, with 7 nucleotides matching TRBD2. Per germline, CDR1 SGHAT and CDR2 FQNNGV. V was clipped by 0 bases and J by 5 bases; unmatched bases: 3. The CDR3 runs 15 residues. CDR3 sequence: CASSLDPGGTGELFF. The DNA of the CDR3 is TGTGCCAGCAGCTTAGATCCCGGGGGGACCGGGGAGCTGTTTTTT.